The 8 T cell receptor beta chains below were found in one sample sequenced in a study of cytomegalovirus exposure and HLA in healthy donors. Amplification used 60 Vbeta primers and 13 Jbeta primers. Produced via immunoSEQ multiplex PCR; TCRdb's table is partial and in-frame only. Among approximately 110,000 clones, roughly 73% were seen once, and the ten largest hold around 5%. Material: PBMCs. These receptor sequences come from a man aged 60-69 years in good health and CMV-seropositive.

CDR3 sequence (DNA): TGTGCCAGCAGTGGGGGACAGGGGACAAATCAGCCCCAGCATTTT. Its translation is CASSGGQGTNQPQHF. The chain carries TRBV2 and TRBJ1-5; TRBD1 aligns across 10 bases. Germline loops: CDR1 SNHLY, CDR2 FYNNEI. This CDR3 region has 15 residues. V lost 4 bases and J lost 4; bases outside the gene matches: 4.

In its sample, this clone was seen a few times. This chain uses TRBV5-6 with TRBJ2-7, with 7 bases aligning to TRBD1. Germline loops: CDR1 SGHDT, CDR2 YYEEEE. V was clipped by 4 bases and J by 9 bases; unmatched bases: 13. CDR3 length: 14 residues. CDR3 in amino acids: CASSIRQGGLGQYF. DNA for the CDR3: TGTGCCAGCAGCATAAGACAGGGCGGTTTAGGGCAGTACTTC.

The genes are TRBV15 and TRBJ2-2, with D perhaps TRBD1 (6 bases). CDR1 and CDR2 from the germline V gene are LNHNV and YYDKDF (reference sequence). There are 13 residues in the CDR3. Trimming stripped 5 bases from V and 5 bases from J, with 9 bases between. The chain's CDR3 is CATSVGTTGELFF. CDR3 nucleotide sequence: TGTGCCACCAGCGTCGGGACAACCGGGGAGCTGTTTTTT. Combining the CDR3 with reference TRBV15 and TRBJ2-2 gives the whole variable domain DAMVIQNPRYQVTQFGKPVTLSCSQTLNHNVMYWYQQKSSQAPKLLFHYYDKDFNNEADTPDNFQSRRPNTSFCFLDIRSPGLGDTAMYLCATSVGTTGELFFGEGSRLTVL.

This clone ranks as medium-sized. J is TRBJ1-1 and V is TRBV7-9; 8 nucleotides agree with TRBD1. Germline V lookup: CDR1 SEHNR, CDR2 FQNEAQ (reference sequence). There are 14 residues in the CDR3. The ends lost 8 bases at V and 2 bases at J; junction bases unmatched: 7. The CDR3 nucleotides are TGTGCCAGCGCAGGACAGGGAATCAACACTGAAGCTTTCTTT. Translating it yields CASAGQGINTEAFF.

This chain connects TRBV7-8 to TRBJ1-1, with 9 bases lining up with TRBD1. Looked up from germline, CDR1 is SGHVS and CDR2 is FQNEAQ. The CDR3 sequence is 16 residues long. The J segment lost 6 bases and the V segment lost 2 bases, leaving 10 bases of the junction unmatched. CDR3 sequence reads: CASSLYVGQGIAEAFF. The DNA of the CDR3 is TGTGCCAGCAGCTTATATGTGGGACAGGGAATCGCTGAAGCTTTCTTT.

The chain recombines TRBV5-1 with TRBJ1-3, with D uncertain. The V gene's germline CDR1 is SGHRS and CDR2 YFSETQ. The CDR3 is 13 residues long. Trimming shortened V by 5 bases and J by 3 bases, and 9 bases separated the two germline ends. CDR3 sequence (DNA): TGCGCCAGCAGTTCAGGTCGTGGAAACACCATATATTTT. Protein: CASSSGRGNTIYF.

The chain carries TRBV7-2 and TRBJ2-3, with 9 bases that match TRBD2. The J segment lost 5 bases and the V segment lost 2 bases, leaving 8 bases of the junction unmatched. The CDR3 consists of 16 residues. Germline V gene data show CDR1 as SGHTA and CDR2 as FQGNSA. The CDR3 loop is CASSLRAGGSVDTQYF. The CDR3, as DNA: TGTGCCAGCAGCTTAAGGGCGGGGGGGTCGGTAGATACGCAGTATTTT. Drawing the rest from reference TRBV7-2 and TRBJ2-3, the complete variable domain is GAGVSQSPSNKVTEKGKDVELRCDPISGHTALYWYRQSLGQGLEFLIYFQGNSAPDKSGLPSDRFSAERTGGSVSTLTIQRTQQEDSAVYLCASSLRAGGSVDTQYFGPGTRLTVL.

This sequence joins TRBV7-6 and TRBJ2-5; weak D call: TRBD2 (6 bases). The V gene's germline CDR1 is SGHVS and CDR2 FNYEAQ. V dropped 0 bases and J dropped 5 bases, with 16 bases sitting between them. This CDR3 is built from 16 residues. CDR3 amino acids: CASSLASEGGAETQYF. CDR3 nucleotides: TGTGCCAGCAGCTTAGCATCAGAAGGCGGGGCTGAGACCCAGTACTTC. The complete variable domain, with remaining parts taken from reference TRBV7-6 and TRBJ2-5, reads GAGVSQSPRYKVTKRGQDVALRCDPISGHVSLYWYRQALGQGPEFLTYFNYEAQQDKSGLPNDRFSAERPEGSISTLTIQRTEQRDSAMYRCASSLASEGGAETQYFGPGTRLLVL.